These 15 T cell receptor beta chains came from one sample sequenced in a study of Ad26.COV2.S vaccination and SARS-CoV-2 variants. The repertoire was sequenced with immunoSEQ multiplex PCR; TCRdb's copy has only in-frame clones and lacks some. Among hundreds of thousands of clones listed, roughly nine tenths were seen once. Treatment denoted: around 19 received Ad26.COV2.S at low or high dose, single or two shots; several received placebo; per-sample allocation not given. Day 63 after the first vaccine or placebo injection was the time point for sampling. Material: peripheral blood, obtained in a trial of Ad26.COV2.S vaccine versus placebo. Every receptor here comes from a person aged 18-60 years who received the Ad26.COV2.S COVID-19 vaccine or a placebo.

The rearrangement uses TRBV27 and TRBJ1-5, with 10 nucleotides matching TRBD1. CDR3 length: 15 residues. V was pared by 3 bases and J by 7 bases, with 6 bases of the junction left unmatched. The germline CDR1 and CDR2 sequences are MNHEY and SMNVEV (reference sequence). The DNA of the CDR3 is TGTGCCAGCAGTTTGACAGGGGGCATAGGGCAGCCCCAGCATTTT. It specifies CASSLTGGIGQPQHF.

This chain connects TRBV7-2 to TRBJ2-1; 7 positions agree with TRBD2. V shed 1 base, J shed 2 bases, and the junction held 5 bases outside the gene matches. The CDR3 has 16 amino acids. Germline V gene data show CDR1 as SGHTA and CDR2 as FQGNSA. This chain's CDR3 is CASSLVGGGTYNEQFF. CDR3 DNA: TGTGCCAGCAGCTTAGTTGGCGGGGGAACCTACAATGAGCAGTTCTTC.

The CDR3 DNA sequence: TGTGCCAGCAGTTTCCCGGACAGGGAGCAGTACTTC. Translation gives CASSFPDREQYF. The chain combines TRBV28 with TRBJ2-7, with 7 nucleotides matching TRBD1. The trim removed 3 bases at V and 7 bases at J, leaving 3 bases unmatched. Germline values: CDR1 MDHEN, CDR2 SYDVKM. The CDR3 spans 12 residues. The variable domain in full, with the rest retrieved from reference TRBV28 and TRBJ2-7, is DVKVTQSSRYLVKRTGEKVFLECVQDMDHENMFWYRQDPGLGLRLIYFSYDVKMKEKGDIPEGYSVSREKKERFSLILESASTNQTSMYLCASSFPDREQYFGPGTRLTVT.

The chain carries TRBV12-3 or TRBV12-4 and TRBJ1-2, with D perhaps TRBD1 (5 bases). The CDR3 contains 13 residues. V shed 3 bases and J shed 4 bases, with 9 bases lying between them. As DNA, the CDR3 is TGTGCCAGCAGTTTGAGACAGATCTATGGCTACACCTTC. Residues: CASSLRQIYGYTF.

V usage is TRBV3-1 (or the pseudogene TRBV3-2) and J usage is TRBJ2-4, with TRBD2 matching over 11 bases. Germline CDR1 is LGHDT and CDR2 is YNNKEL (reference sequence). This CDR3 is 19 amino acids long. The trim removed 5 bases at V and 0 bases at J, leaving 12 bases unmatched. DNA for the CDR3: TGTGCCAGCAGCTTAGGGGCTAGCGGGGGGACCGGAGCCAAAAACATTCAGTACTTC. This gives the protein CASSLGASGGTGAKNIQYF.

The chain joins TRBV19 to TRBJ1-1; unclear D gene. Looked up from germline, CDR1 is LNHDA and CDR2 is SQIVND (reference sequence). CDR3 length: 14 amino acids. Trimming cost V 2 bases and J 4 bases, with 11 bases left between them. CDR3 region: CASSIPGLGTEAFF. The CDR3, as DNA: TGTGCCAGTAGTATACCGGGTTTGGGCACTGAAGCTTTCTTT.

The CDR3 reads CAASGSDEQFF. As DNA, the CDR3 is TGTGCCGCCTCCGGTTCAGATGAGCAGTTCTTC. The chain links TRBV7-9 to TRBJ2-1; D unresolved. CDR3 length equals 11 residues. Looked up from germline, CDR1 is SEHNR and CDR2 is FQNEAQ (reference sequence). V dropped 11 bases and J dropped 8 bases, with 13 bases sitting between them.

The rearrangement uses TRBV13 and TRBJ2-7, with TRBD1 matching 10 bases. Germline V CDR1 and CDR2: PRHDT, FYEKMQ (reference sequence). J was trimmed by 0 bases and V by 3 bases; bases with no gene match: 5. The length of the CDR3 is 16 residues. DNA for the CDR3: TGTGCCAGCAGCTTGGGCAGGGACAGGGGCTCCTACGAGCAGTACTTC. It encodes CASSLGRDRGSYEQYF.

This sequence joins TRBV18 and TRBJ1-5; 9 nucleotides line up with TRBD1. This CDR3 spans 15 amino acids. Germline CDR1 is KGHSH and CDR2 is LQKENI. J lost 5 bases, V lost 6 bases, and 8 bases had no gene match. The CDR3 bases are TGTGCCAGCTCCATGGACAGGGGATCGTATCAGCCCCAGCATTTT. Translating gives CASSMDRGSYQPQHF.

The V gene is TRBV6-2 or TRBV6-3, the J gene TRBJ1-1; D call uncertain. V was pared by 0 bases and J by 1 base, with 15 bases between. The CDR3 consists of 17 residues. Germline values: CDR1 MNHEY, CDR2 SVGEGT. DNA for the CDR3: TGTGCCAGCAGTTACTCGTCTTCCCAAATAAAGAACACTGAAGCTTTCTTT. This translates into CASSYSSSQIKNTEAFF.

This chain links TRBV4-3 with TRBJ2-1; 9 bases fit TRBD1. V shed 4 bases and J 8 bases; nucleotides not matched to a gene: 9. Germline V gene sequence: CDR1 LGHNA, CDR2 YSLEER. The length of the CDR3 is 15 residues. In DNA form, the CDR3 reads TGCGCCAGCAGCCCCACGACAGGGGGGTCCCATGAGCAGTTCTTC. As protein: CASSPTTGGSHEQFF.

For the CDR3, the DNA is TGTGCCAGCAGCCAAGGAGGGAACACTGAAGCTTTCTTT. Translation gives CASSQGGNTEAFF. This chain uses TRBV4-2 with TRBJ1-1; D call uncertain. This CDR3 has 13 amino acids. V was pared by 1 base and J by 1 base, with 4 bases between. The germline V gene has CDR1 LGHNA and CDR2 YNFKEQ.

The rearrangement joins TRBV9 to TRBJ1-1, with D possibly being TRBD1 (5 bases). Looked up from germline, CDR1 is SGDLS and CDR2 is YYNGEE. CDR3 size: 14 residues. V lost 4 bases and J lost 1, with 11 bases in between. CDR3 bases: TGTGCCAGCAGCCCGTGGACAAAGAACACTGAAGCTTTCTTT. Translating gives CASSPWTKNTEAFF. Full variable domain (rest looked up from reference TRBV9 and TRBJ1-1): DSGVTQTPKHLITATGQRVTLRCSPRSGDLSVYWYQQSLDQGLQFLIQYYNGEERAKGNILERFSAQQFPDLHSELNLSSLELGDSALYFCASSPWTKNTEAFFGQGTRLTVV.

The chain employs TRBV4-1 and TRBJ2-7; D remains ambiguous. Per germline, CDR1 MGHRA and CDR2 YSYEKL. CDR3 length: 14 amino acids. Trimming took 1 base from V and 3 from J, leaving 10 bases between them. CDR3: CASSQVPGNYEQYF. CDR3 in DNA: TGCGCCAGCAGCCAAGTCCCTGGGAACTACGAGCAGTACTTC.

The rearrangement links TRBV27 to TRBJ2-7, with TRBD1 identical over 8 bases. The germline gives CDR1 MNHEY, CDR2 SMNVEV (reference sequence). V lost 5 bases and J lost 6; bases outside the gene matches: 6. This CDR3 has 13 residues. The CDR3 region has the DNA TGTGCCAGCAGTGCTAGGACAGGGTCCGAGCAGTACTTC. This codes for CASSARTGSEQYF.